The present T cell receptor beta chain was sequenced within a study of technical replicates of blood from a few donors. Some clones are missing from TCRdb's copy, which holds only in-frame ones; the method was immunoSEQ multiplex PCR. The sample has about 80,000 clones, 95% to 98% seen once. The V and J ends lost 3 bases and 5 bases respectively, with 15 bases between them. The germline V gene has CDR1 SGHRS and CDR2 YFSETQ. This CDR3 spans 14 amino acids. J is TRBJ2-7 and V is TRBV5-1; possibly TRBD2 for D (7 bases). Source material: T cells isolated from PBMCs. The sequence derives from a human donor in good health. CDR3 in DNA: TGCGCCAGCAGCTGGGACGGGGGGCTCAACGAGCAGTACTTC. As protein: CASSWDGGLNEQYF.